A single sample is the source of the 10 T cell receptor beta chains below, sequenced in a study of CXCR3-negative and CXCR3-positive naive CD8 T cells. No antigen has been assigned to these receptors. UMI labels and 5' RACE were used to prepare the TRB cDNA libraries. Reprocessing the 5' RACE reads, TCRdb reports a single entry for every CDR3 protein and omits DNA. The sample spans about 63,000 distinct CDR3 sequences; the ten largest clones claim approximately 4.4%. Study-wide findings and caveats: A higher hydrophobicity marked the TRB CDR3s of CXCR3-positive naive cells versus CXCR3-negative naive cells.

Sequences were obtained from naive CXCR3+ CD8+ T cells from blood. Stated subset: CD45RO-CCR7+CD27+CD95- naive CD8+ T cells expressing CXCR3 (TNR3+). Every receptor here comes from a human donor in good health. Some clones in this sample may be carry-over from other donors' samples.

The J gene is TRBJ2-2, the V gene TRBV29-1; TCRdb reports TRBD1, a call that lacks DNA to check it against. The CDR3 runs 18 residues. The V gene's germline CDR1 is SQVTM and CDR2 ANQGSEA. The CDR3 loop reads CSVEVVSGTGQNTGELFF.

The chain combines TRBV29-1 with TRBJ2-2; TCRdb designates TRBD1, a call that cannot be tested without DNA. The CDR3 contains 13 residues. CDR1 and CDR2 from the germline V gene are SQVTM and ANQGSEA. The CDR3 loop is CSVRTANTGELFF.

J is TRBJ1-1 and V is TRBV6-5; TCRdb's D call, TRBD1, is unchecked because there is no DNA. This CDR3 has 13 residues. Germline V gene lookup returns CDR1 MNHEY and CDR2 SVGAGI. CDR3 protein: CASKEARGTEAFF.

CDR3 sequence reads: CASSATGVYTEAFF. The J gene is TRBJ1-1, the V gene TRBV2; TCRdb picks TRBD1, but there is no DNA to check that call. The CDR3 is 14 amino acids. Germline V CDR1 and CDR2: SNHLY, FYNNEI.

The chain employs TRBV7-9 and TRBJ1-2; as DNA is missing, the TRBD1 call by TCRdb cannot be tested. The CDR3 is 17 residues long. Germline CDR1 is SEHNR and CDR2 is FQNEAQ (reference sequence). The CDR3 spells CASSLSTYGGEGDGYTF.

The chain has TRBV28 and TRBJ2-7. The CDR3 runs to 13 residues. The germline gives CDR1 MDHEN, CDR2 SYDVKM. This CDR3 reads CASSLNPTYEQYF.

CDR3 loop: CASSYPSGLEQFF. The chain carries TRBV12-3 or TRBV12-4 and TRBJ2-1; TCRdb picks TRBD2, but there is no DNA to check that call. The CDR3 length is 13 residues.

V is TRBV6-2 or TRBV6-3 and J is TRBJ2-1; TCRdb's D call of TRBD1 is untestable without DNA. Germline CDR1 is MNHEY and CDR2 is SVGEGT. This CDR3 spans 14 amino acids. CDR3 sequence reads: CASEDRDSYNEQFF.

This rearrangement joins TRBV28 to TRBJ2-7; TCRdb reports TRBD1, a call that lacks DNA to check it against. Germline V gene data show CDR1 as MDHEN and CDR2 as SYDVKM. The CDR3 contains 15 residues. The chain's CDR3 is CASSSDLTGVYEQYF.

V is TRBV20-1 and J is TRBJ2-7; TCRdb's assignment of TRBD1 cannot be checked, as there is no DNA. The CDR3 sequence is 16 residues long. Germline lookup yields CDR1 DFQATT and CDR2 SNEGSKA (reference sequence). The chain's CDR3 is CSARAVGQGSSYEQYF.